This T cell receptor (beta chain) was recovered during a study of human CD8 memory T cell subsets. Many counts were recorded for this clonotype. What it recognizes is unknown. Total CD8+ T cells were enriched by a separation that was negative and magnetic. Each subset gave duplicate vials of approximately 150,000 sorted CD8+ T cells for RNA. Sequencing libraries of TCR beta were made by UMI-labeled 5' RACE. One entry per CDR3 protein, called by TCRdb with MiXCR from the 5' RACE reads. The repertoire holds under 10,000 distinct CDR3 sequences, with 3% to 5% as singletons. Study conclusions and caveats: No chain other than the T cell receptor beta chain was sequenced. Estimates computed with Chao1 suggested greater diversity in stem-like memory T cells than in precursor exhausted T cells.

The ends were cut back, 5 bases at V and 1 base at J, with 13 bases in the middle. The CDR3 contains 15 residues. The source is a human donor in good health. Material: CD8+ T cells from PBMCs. The rearrangement links TRBV12-3 or TRBV12-4 to TRBJ2-3; D is perhaps TRBD2 (6 bases). The CDR3 sequence is CASSRLGGGTDTQYF. Here the CDR3 DNA reads TGTGCCAGCAGTCGCCTCGGCGGGGGCACAGATACGCAGTATTTT.